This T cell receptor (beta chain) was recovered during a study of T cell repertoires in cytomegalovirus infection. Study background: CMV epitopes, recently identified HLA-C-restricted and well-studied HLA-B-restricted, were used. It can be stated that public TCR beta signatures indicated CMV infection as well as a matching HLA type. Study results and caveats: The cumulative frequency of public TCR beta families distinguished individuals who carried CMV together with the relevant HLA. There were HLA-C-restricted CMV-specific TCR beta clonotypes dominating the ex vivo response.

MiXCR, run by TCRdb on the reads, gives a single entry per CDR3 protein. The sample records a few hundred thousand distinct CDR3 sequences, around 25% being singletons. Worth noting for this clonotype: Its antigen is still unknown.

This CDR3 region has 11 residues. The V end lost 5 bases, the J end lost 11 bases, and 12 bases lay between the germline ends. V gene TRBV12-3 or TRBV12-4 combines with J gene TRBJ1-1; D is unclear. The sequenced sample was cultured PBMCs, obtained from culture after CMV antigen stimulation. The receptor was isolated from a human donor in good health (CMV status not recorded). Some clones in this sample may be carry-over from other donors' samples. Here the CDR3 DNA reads TGTGCCAGCAGTGTCCTGGACGAGGCTTTCTTT. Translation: CASSVLDEAFF.